A single sample gave rise to the 2 T cell receptor beta chains below, sequenced in a study of shared clonotypes between healthy human individuals. Naive CD8 cells, CD45RO-negative and positively selected for CCR7, excluded terminally differentiated effector memory CD45RA+ cells. Repertoires were generated with immunoSEQ multiplex PCR, while TCRdb's copy carries only in-frame clones and drops some. The sample lists about 2.1 million clones, around 93% occurring once. The sample was naive CD8+ T cells from PBMCs. Receptor source: a man aged 18 to 30 in good health. Some clones in this sample may be carry-over from other donors' samples.

V gene TRBV4-1 combines with J gene TRBJ2-7; a possible D gene is TRBD2 (5 bases). The CDR3 consists of 14 residues. Germline CDR1 reads MGHRA; CDR2 reads YSYEKL. Trimming left V 1 base short and J 5 bases short, with 12 bases between. CDR3 loop: CASSQVAPGNEQYF. For the CDR3, the DNA is TGCGCCAGCAGCCAAGTCGCCCCGGGGAACGAGCAGTACTTC.

The chain has TRBV6-1 and TRBJ2-1; 9 bases match TRBD2. The CDR3 length is 15 residues. Unmatched junction bases numbered 6, after V lost 2 bases and J lost 7 bases. Germline values: CDR1 MNHNS, CDR2 SASEGT. CDR3 loop: CASSEIAGGPNEQFF. The CDR3, as DNA: TGTGCCAGCAGTGAAATCGCGGGAGGGCCGAATGAGCAGTTCTTC.